This T cell receptor (beta chain) was profiled in a study of identical twins. TCRdb processed the 5' RACE reads anew with MiXCR; each CDR3 protein has one entry. In the table there are 430,000 or so distinct CDR3 sequences, approximately 24% of which are singletons. As regards this clonotype: Antigen unknown.

Study-wide points: Not following the same donors, the study drew its conclusions from cross-sectional statistical analysis.

This sample also appeared in a second study, on T cells expressing NK-cell markers.

The material sequenced was CD4+ T cells sorted from blood. The receptor's source is a woman aged 18-35 years in good health.

The chain's CDR3 is CASSVAGDNEQFF. DNA for the CDR3: TGTGCCAGCAGCGTAGCGGGAGACAATGAGCAGTTCTTC. The chain uses TRBV9 and TRBJ2-1; D is perhaps TRBD2 (6 bases). The V gene lost 0 bases and the J gene lost 5 bases, with 6 bases spanning the gap. This CDR3 region has 13 residues. Germline values: CDR1 SGDLS, CDR2 YYNGEE.